This TCR beta chain was obtained from a study of blood T cell repertoires in COVID-19 (dated by TCRdb to the early 2020s). General notes on the study: Collaborator samples came from the United States, Italy and Spain and covered acute and convalescent phases of COVID-19. The prospective study material was composed of cDNA or gDNA derived from T cells, B-cell-depleted T cells, or PBMCs. The dataset comprised deeply sampled blood TCRbeta repertoires from subjects exposed to, actively infected with, or recovered from COVID-19. The repertoires were released in a freely available public database meant as a resource for research on the immune response to SARS-CoV-2. Samples came from the ongoing ImmuneRACE study (first 160 participants) plus 1,254 subjects from 6 global collaborators. The sample metadata nearly always contained a de-identified subject ID, COVID-19 status, age in years and sex. Where HLA class I and class II types were available, the types were taken from metadata supplied by the sample provider, not from assay-based typing.

Regarding this clone: It lacks a known antigen. The record has no base qualities; no much larger clone is one base away.

Each collaborating institution followed its own protocols to collect whole blood in K2EDTA tubes. Collaborator samples were shipped for TCRbeta analysis as frozen whole blood, isolated PBMCs, or DNA extracted from either sample type. What the research found in general, with its limitations: How much clinical and demographic metadata was included differed by source and by participant, and the metadata was provided uncurated.

TCRbeta CDR3 regions were amplified from genomic DNA by means of the immunoSEQ Assay, a bias-controlled multiplex PCR. The published analysis was carried out like this. Within the assay, amplification of reference gene primers was used to estimate how many nucleated cells each sample contained. Sequence reads were collapsed and filtered to measure the absolute abundance of every unique TCRbeta CDR3 rearrangement. Productive Simpson clonality was computed per sample as the square root of Simpson's diversity index over productive rearrangements. TCRdb mirrors the immuneACCESS table, restricted to in-frame sequences. Some clones are absent from its copies; in checked studies, under half trace to an unresolved V gene, and the reason for the others is unknown. For V, J and clone size, that table is used; D and trimming come from the DNA. In all, the sample holds some 200,000 clones, and roughly nine tenths of those were seen once. The ten largest clones add up to around 3.5% of the sample.

CDR1 and CDR2 are drawn from the germline V gene: SNHLY, FYNNEI. The CDR3 runs 14 residues from the cysteine to the phenylalanine. CDR3 DNA is the only sequence kept; it has 42 bases, read in frame from the first base. Between the V and J ends, shortened by 4 bases and 3 bases respectively, the junction contains 13 bases. What was sequenced was peripheral blood. The V gene is TRBV2 and the J gene is TRBJ2-7; TRBD2 is a weak D gene call, 6 bases matching. The receptor comes from a man between 65 and 79 years old with acute or convalescent COVID-19. DNA sequence: TGTGCCAGCAGTGGGAGGGGCGTACTCTACGAGCAGTACTTC. Its protein product is CASSGRGVLYEQYF. The reference TRBV2 and TRBJ2-7 proteins fill in what lies around the CDR3, so the full variable domain reads EPEVTQTPSHQVTQMGQEVILRCVPISNHLYFYWYRQILGQKVEFLVSFYNNEISEKSEIFDDQFSVERPDGSNFTLKIRSTKLEDSAMYFCASSGRGVLYEQYFGPGTRLTVT.